The rows below give T cell receptor beta chains drawn from one sample of a study of T cells after yellow fever vaccination. From the 5' RACE reads, TCRdb called clonotypes with MiXCR, one entry per CDR3 protein. Of around 350,000 distinct CDR3 sequences in the sample, roughly 12% were seen once. The input for sequencing was PBMCs, taken on the day of the first yellow fever vaccination. These receptors came from a man aged 18 to 30 who received the YFV17D yellow fever vaccine. The CDR3 runs from the conserved cysteine through the conserved F or W. Each record gives: D gene, J gene, clone size, V gene, CDR3 protein, CDR3 DNA. D genes are given only for firm matches. Only some rows state a clone size, as once, few, many or a class for expanded clones.

NA	TRBJ2-5	few	TRBV12-3/TRBV12-4	CASTQNRGQETQYF	TGTGCCAGCACCCAGAACCGGGGACAAGAGACCCAGTACTTC
TRBD1	TRBJ2-7	few	TRBV28	CASSSSGTGYEQYF	TGTGCCAGCAGTTCCTCCGGGACAGGGTACGAGCAGTACTTC
NA	TRBJ2-7	NA	TRBV6-2/TRBV6-3	CASSTGVYGYEQYF	TGTGCCAGCAGCACGGGGGTCTACGGCTACGAGCAGTACTTC
TRBD1	TRBJ1-1	few	TRBV20-1	CSVRRDQGVTEAFF	TGCAGTGTGAGGAGGGACCAGGGGGTCACTGAAGCTTTCTTT
TRBD1	TRBJ2-5	many	TRBV9	CASSASPLDRVETQYF	TGTGCCAGCAGCGCCAGCCCCCTTGACAGGGTAGAGACCCAGTACTTC
TRBD1	TRBJ2-4	NA	TRBV6-1	CASRDRGWAKNIQYF	TGTGCCAGCAGGGACAGGGGATGGGCCAAAAACATTCAGTACTTC
TRBD1	TRBJ2-2	NA	TRBV4-1	CASNPGQGMTGELFF	TGCGCCAGCAACCCAGGACAGGGGATGACCGGGGAGCTGTTTTTT
NA	TRBJ1-6	many	TRBV9	CASSVDGRVRGKSPLHF	TGTGCCAGCAGCGTAGATGGCAGGGTCAGAGGGAAGTCACCCCTCCACTTT
TRBD1	TRBJ2-7	few	TRBV7-7	CASSPGTASSYEQYF	TGTGCCAGCAGCCCGGGGACAGCTAGCTCCTACGAGCAGTACTTC
NA	TRBJ1-1	few	TRBV29-1	CSVVGAEAFF	TGCAGCGTTGTGGGGGCCGAGGCTTTCTTT
TRBD2	TRBJ2-2	many	TRBV20-1	CSATSSLAGKLSGELFF	TGCAGTGCTACGAGTTCCCTAGCGGGGAAGCTAAGCGGGGAGCTGTTTTTT
NA	TRBJ2-3	few	TRBV5-1	CASTRGQVYPDTQYF	TGCGCCAGCACCAGGGGACAAGTCTACCCAGATACGCAGTATTTT
NA	TRBJ2-3	many	TRBV20-1	CSAEARGGHRTDTQYF	TGCAGTGCCGAAGCGAGGGGGGGCCACCGCACAGATACGCAGTATTTT
TRBD2	TRBJ2-2	NA	TRBV5-1	CASSPGLAEAGELFF	TGCGCCAGCAGCCCTGGACTAGCGGAAGCTGGGGAGCTGTTTTTT
NA	TRBJ1-2	few	TRBV5-1	CASSLTGTDYGYTF	TGCGCCAGCAGCTTGACAGGGACGGACTATGGCTACACCTTC
NA	TRBJ1-5	NA	TRBV27	CASSLLEVGQPQHF	TGTGCCAGCAGTTTATTGGAGGTGGGTCAGCCCCAGCATTTT
TRBD1	TRBJ1-2	NA	TRBV4-1	CASSQEEQGVYGYTF	TGCGCCAGCAGCCAGGAAGAACAGGGGGTCTATGGCTACACCTTC
NA	TRBJ1-1	NA	TRBV7-9	CASSSTWTVSTRTEAFF	TGTGCCAGCAGCTCAACCTGGACAGTCTCAACTCGGACTGAAGCTTTCTTT
TRBD1	TRBJ2-3	NA	TRBV10-3	CAIQGTADTQYF	TGTGCCATACAGGGGACAGCAGATACGCAGTATTTT
NA	TRBJ2-1	few	TRBV10-3	CAISESGDNEQFF	TGTGCCATCAGTGAGTCGGGGGACAATGAGCAGTTCTTC
TRBD2	TRBJ2-4	few	TRBV30	CAWSRAGENIQYF	TGTGCCTGGAGCCGAGCGGGGGAAAACATTCAGTACTTC
NA	TRBJ2-7	NA	TRBV4-1	CASSLRGADEQYF	TGCGCCAGCAGCCTGAGGGGCGCGGACGAGCAGTACTTC
NA	TRBJ1-2	many	TRBV7-2	CASSWAMEPGADGYTF	TGTGCCAGCAGCTGGGCAATGGAGCCGGGGGCGGATGGCTACACCTTC